The rows below give T cell receptor beta chains drawn from one sample of a study of T-cell reconstitution after alpha-beta-depleted transplantation in children. MiXCR, applied by TCRdb to the PCR reads, yields one record per CDR3 protein. This sample has 750,000 to 950,000 distinct CDR3 sequences, with around 15% found just once. Sequencing used PBMCs, mostly from graft donor cells, obtained 360 days after TCRalphabeta/CD19-depleted stem cell transplant. The receptors come from a male patient aged 10-17 years who had a stem cell transplant for acute lymphoblastic leukemia, so the T cells may come from the graft donor. CDR3s include the opening cysteine and the closing phenylalanine or tryptophan. The order of the fields is J gene, D gene, clone size, V gene, CDR3 DNA, CDR3 protein. A D gene is named only where the DNA matches it firmly. Size tells how often a clone was seen (once, few, many) or the class of an expanded clone, and some rows leave it out.

TRBJ1-2	.	many	TRBV5-1	TGCGCCAGCAGCTTGGGGGAGTATGGCTACACCTTC	CASSLGEYGYTF
TRBJ2-7	TRBD1	few	TRBV20-1	TGCAGTGCAGACATCCGGGACAGGACAAACGAGCAGTACTTC	CSADIRDRTNEQYF
TRBJ2-5	.	.	TRBV7-6	TGTGCCAGCAGCTTAGCCAGGACGGGAAGAGAGACCCAGTACTTC	CASSLARTGRETQYF
TRBJ2-7	TRBD1	many	TRBV5-6	TGTGCCAGCAGTCGAGGACAGGGGAGCTCCTACGAGCAGTACTTC	CASSRGQGSSYEQYF
TRBJ2-1	TRBD2	few	TRBV11-2	TGTGCCAGCAGCACCCGGACTAGCGGGAGGTTAAGGGAGCAGTTCTTC	CASSTRTSGRLREQFF
TRBJ2-2	TRBD2	few	TRBV6-1	TGTGCCAGCAGCCGACTGGCGGGAGCGTCCGGGGAGCTGTTTTTT	CASSRLAGASGELFF
TRBJ2-1	.	few	TRBV5-1	TGCGCCAGCAGCAGAATGGGGGGGGCAGCGGGAAGGTCCTACAATGAGCAGTTCTTC	CASSRMGGAAGRSYNEQFF
TRBJ2-7	.	.	TRBV5-1	TGCGCCAGCAGCATACAGGGAGCCCCGTACTACGAGCAGTACTTC	CASSIQGAPYYEQYF
TRBJ2-5	.	few	TRBV12-3/TRBV12-4	TGTGCCAGCGCCTATTTGACCGGAGGGAGAGAGACCCAGTACTTC	CASAYLTGGRETQYF
TRBJ2-3	.	few	TRBV9	TGTGCCAGCAGCGTAGGTTCGGGGCGCACAGATACGCAGTATTTT	CASSVGSGRTDTQYF
TRBJ1-2	TRBD1	few	TRBV20-1	TGCAGAGCGACAGGGATCTATGGCTACACCTTC	CRATGIYGYTF
TRBJ2-1	TRBD2	.	TRBV12-3/TRBV12-4	TGTGCCAGCAGCCTTGGCGGGACTAGCGGAAGGCAGTTCTTC	CASSLGGTSGRQFF
TRBJ2-7	.	many	TRBV7-6	TGTGCCAGCAGCTCGAGGAAATGGTTCTACGAGCAGTACTTC	CASSSRKWFYEQYF
TRBJ2-5	.	.	TRBV7-6	TGTGCCAGCAGCTTAGCGGGATTCCCCGAGACCCAGTACTTC	CASSLAGFPETQYF
TRBJ2-4	.	few	TRBV4-1	TGCGCCAGCAGCCAAGGCTGGGGGCTGGGGGCCAAAAACATTCAGTACTTC	CASSQGWGLGAKNIQYF
TRBJ2-1	TRBD2	.	TRBV12-3/TRBV12-4	TGTGCCAGCAGTTTTCCTAGCGGGATGGGGAATGAGCAGTTCTTC	CASSFPSGMGNEQFF
TRBJ2-1	TRBD2	.	TRBV5-1	TGCGCCAGCAGCTTAAATAGCGGGAACCCACCCGGGCAGTTCTTC	CASSLNSGNPPGQFF
TRBJ2-7	.	few	TRBV27	TGTGCCAGCAGTTTGGCGTGGGGGTTATCCTACGAGCAGTACTTC	CASSLAWGLSYEQYF
TRBJ2-7	TRBD1	.	TRBV11-2	TGTGCCAGCAGCTTACATACAGACTGGACAGGGAGGTCTGACGAGCAGTACTTC	CASSLHTDWTGRSDEQYF
TRBJ2-5	TRBD1	few	TRBV14	TGTGCCAGCAGCGGCAGGACAGGGTCCCAAGAGACCCAGTACTTC	CASSGRTGSQETQYF
TRBJ1-1	.	few	TRBV6-1	TGTGCCAGCAGCCCCTCCACAGGACCCAACACTGAAGCTTTCTTT	CASSPSTGPNTEAFF
TRBJ1-2	.	.	TRBV7-9	TGTGCCAGCAGCTTTCTGGTCGAGGGCTACACCTTC	CASSFLVEGYTF
TRBJ1-1	.	.	TRBV12-3/TRBV12-4	TGTGCCAGCAGTTTAGAGGGGAGGGGAGGCCGCGGGGCTGAAGCTTTCTTT	CASSLEGRGGRGAEAFF
TRBJ1-2	.	few	TRBV7-9	TGTGCCAGCAGCCCCCAACAGGGTAGTTTCGCCTATGGCTACACCTTC	CASSPQQGSFAYGYTF
TRBJ2-7	TRBD1	.	TRBV20-1	TGCAGTGCTACCTCAGGGGGTAGAGTCTCCTACGAGCAGTACTTC	CSATSGGRVSYEQYF
TRBJ1-3	.	few	TRBV9	TGTGCCAGCAGCGTCAGCAGGGGACACTCTGGAAACACCATATATTTT	CASSVSRGHSGNTIYF
TRBJ2-7	.	.	TRBV20-1	TGCAGTGCTAGAGATCAGACTAGCTCCTACGAGCAGTACTTC	CSARDQTSSYEQYF
TRBJ2-3	TRBD2	.	TRBV5-1	TGCGCCAGCAGCTTGGAATCTAGCGGGATATCAGATACGCAGTATTTT	CASSLESSGISDTQYF
TRBJ2-7	.	few	TRBV5-1	TGCGCCAGCAGCTCCTCGCCGGACACCTACTACGAGCAGTACTTC	CASSSSPDTYYEQYF
TRBJ2-1	TRBD2	.	TRBV11-2	TGTGCCAGCAGCTTTATAGGCCTAGCGGGAACCAATGAGCAGTTCTTC	CASSFIGLAGTNEQFF
TRBJ1-2	TRBD1	few	TRBV19	TGTGCCAGTAGACACAGGGGTGACTATGGCTACACCTTC	CASRHRGDYGYTF